This TCR beta chain came from a study of blood T cells in healthy people across ages. Total RNA was extracted at no less than 5 micrograms per sample. Of note for this clonotype: Mismatch with germline at one junction end may stem from a read error.

From germline, CDR1 is SGHRS and CDR2 YFSETQ. This CDR3 region has 14 residues. Next came a second PCR, run for about 7 to 12 cycles, which used a sample-barcoded 5' primer along with a J-beta primer mix. Samples each returned at least 3 million CDR3-containing paired-end reads. TCRdb recomputed calls from the 5' RACE reads with MiXCR, one row per CDR3 protein. The sample lists over 950,000 distinct CDR3 sequences; more than 30% were seen once. The chain combines TRBV5-1 with TRBJ1-1; D gene uncertain. Sequencing used blood. This TCR came from a man younger than 35 in good health. The CDR3 DNA follows: TGCACCAGCAGCTTGGCTACCACCAACACTGAAGCTTTCTTT. This codes for CTSSLATTNTEAFF.